This TCR beta chain was captured in a study of blood T cells in healthy people across ages. V lost 6 bases to trimming and J lost 9 bases, with 18 bases between them. This CDR3 spans 15 amino acids. The V gene's germline CDR1 is MGHDK and CDR2 SYGVNS. Investigators took approximately 10 milliliters of peripheral blood from every donor. Together with a sample-barcoded 5' primer, a J-beta primer mix was included in a second PCR lasting about 6 to 11 cycles. Every cDNA molecule carried a tag from a template-switch adaptor bearing 12 random nucleotides. Each CDR3 protein gets one entry after TCRdb re-called the 5' RACE reads with MiXCR. The sample carries 910,000 or so distinct CDR3 sequences, roughly half recorded once.

This chain uses TRBV25-1 with TRBJ1-6; TRBD1 might be the D (6 bases). Sequenced sample: blood. This TCR derives from a woman in her sixties in good health. The chain's CDR3 is CASSARLGQGSPLHF. CDR3 nucleotide sequence: TGTGCCAGCAGCGCCCGACTGGGACAAGGTTCACCCCTCCACTTT.